These T cell receptor beta chains were read from a single sample in a study of blood T cells in healthy people across ages. TCRdb re-analysed the 5' RACE reads in MiXCR, keeping a single row per CDR3 protein. Here the sample spans 1.5 million to 2 million distinct CDR3 sequences, approximately 30% being singletons. Sequencing was done on a sample of blood. Every receptor here comes from a woman aged 25 to 39 in good health. The CDR3 runs from the conserved cysteine through the conserved F or W. The D gene is left open where the match is weak. Size is stated for part of the rows, as once, few or many counts, or as a class when the clone is expanded.

size | J | D | V | DNA | CDR3
few | TRBJ2-5 | . | TRBV7-9 | TGTGCCGGGGTGTCGGGGGCTCGTGAGACCCAGTACTTC | CAGVSGARETQYF
few | TRBJ1-2 | . | TRBV10-3 | TGTGCCATCAAGGGGGGATCAATGGAACATAGCTACACCTTC | CAIKGGSMEHSYTF
few | TRBJ2-1 | . | TRBV6-6 | TGTGCCAGCAGTTATATCAGCGGAGGCTACAATGAGCAGTTCTTC | CASSYISGGYNEQFF
. | TRBJ2-1 | TRBD2 | TRBV6-1 | TGTGCCAGCAGTGGTCCGGGACTAGCGGGATCTAGCTCCTACAATGAGCAGTTCTTC | CASSGPGLAGSSSYNEQFF
. | TRBJ2-2 | TRBD2 | TRBV14 | TGTGCCAGCAGCCAAGTTGGCCGTGCTAGCGGGAGGAACACCGGGGAGCTGTTTTTT | CASSQVGRASGRNTGELFF
. | TRBJ2-1 | . | TRBV6-5 | TGTGCCGGCAGTTTTAGCGCCCTCAGAAATGAGCAGTTCTTC | CAGSFSALRNEQFF
many | TRBJ2-7 | TRBD2 | TRBV12-5 | TGTGCTAGTGGGAGAAGCGGGGGGGCCAACGAGCAGTACTTC | CASGRSGGANEQYF
few | TRBJ2-7 | . | TRBV6-2/TRBV6-3 | TGTGCCAGCAGGGTGAATTTCTACGAGCAGTACTTC | CASRVNFYEQYF
many | TRBJ1-1 | . | TRBV18 | TGTGCCAGCTCACCAGAAGGGGACACTGAAGCTTTCTTT | CASSPEGDTEAFF
. | TRBJ2-7 | TRBD2 | TRBV5-1 | TGCGCCAGCAGCTTGGGTAGCGGGAGCTCCTACAATGAGCAGTACTTC | CASSLGSGSSYNEQYF
. | TRBJ1-1 | . | TRBV29-1 | TGCAGCGTTGTCGCACAGGGTATGAACACTGAAGCTTTCTTT | CSVVAQGMNTEAFF
. | TRBJ1-6 | . | TRBV20-1 | TGCAGTGCTAGAGATCGCGGGAACTATAATTCACCCCTCCACTTT | CSARDRGNYNSPLHF
few | TRBJ2-1 | . | TRBV7-2 | TGTGCCAGCAGCTCCCGGGTCGACGCCCGTGAGCAGTTCTTC | CASSSRVDAREQFF
. | TRBJ2-7 | . | TRBV7-2 | TGTGCCAGCGCTAAGAGCCACGGGTACGAGCAGTACTTC | CASAKSHGYEQYF
many | TRBJ2-7 | . | TRBV7-9 | TGTGCCAGCAGCTTACTGAGGGACCACGAGCAGTACTTC | CASSLLRDHEQYF
. | TRBJ2-7 | TRBD2 | TRBV6-6 | TGTGCCAGCAGAGGACCGGGACTAGCGGGAAGGAACGAGCAGTACTTC | CASRGPGLAGRNEQYF
. | TRBJ1-1 | TRBD1 | TRBV7-9 | TGTGCCAGCAGCTCACCATCAGCCGGGACAGCGAACACTGAAGCTTTCTTT | CASSSPSAGTANTEAFF
many | TRBJ2-7 | . | TRBV4-3 | TGCGCCAGCAGCCAAGTGGAGGCCCAGGGTGGCGAGCAGTACTTC | CASSQVEAQGGEQYF
few | TRBJ2-5 | TRBD1 | TRBV7-2 | TGTGCCAGCAGCAGGTTGGGGACAGGGGGCATAGAGACCCAGTACTTC | CASSRLGTGGIETQYF
. | TRBJ1-1 | . | TRBV12-3/TRBV12-4 | TGTGCCAGCAGTTTGTTGAAGTCTGAAGCTTTCTTT | CASSLLKSEAFF
. | TRBJ2-4 | . | TRBV12-3/TRBV12-4 | TGTGCCTGCAGTTTAGGTCGGGGTATGGCCAAAAACATTCAGTACTTC | CACSLGRGMAKNIQYF
. | TRBJ2-5 | . | TRBV27 | TGTGCCAGCAGTTTAGAGGCAGCTAGCTCCGGAGAGACCCAGTACTTC | CASSLEAASSGETQYF
once | TRBJ1-3 | TRBD1 | TRBV11-2 | TGTGCCAGCAGTGTAGGGGGCTATGGAAACACCATATATTTT | CASSVGGYGNTIYF
many | TRBJ2-7 | TRBD2 | TRBV20-1 | TGCAGTGCTAGAGATCTTAGGACTAGCGGGGTCTACGAGCAGTACTTC | CSARDLRTSGVYEQYF
. | TRBJ2-7 | TRBD2 | TRBV5-1 | TGCGCCAGCAGCCTATGGACTAGCGGGAACACCTACGAGCAGTACTTC | CASSLWTSGNTYEQYF
. | TRBJ1-2 | . | TRBV19 | TGTGCCAGTAGCCCCCCCTGGGAAGAATATGGCTACACCTTC | CASSPPWEEYGYTF
. | TRBJ2-7 | TRBD2 | TRBV7-9 | TGTGCCAGCAGCTTAACGAGCGGGAGGTACAATGAGCAGTACTTC | CASSLTSGRYNEQYF
. | TRBJ1-2 | . | TRBV15 | TGTGCCACCAGCTGGGGGGTCTCCCAAAGGAATGGCTACACCTTC | CATSWGVSQRNGYTF
few | TRBJ1-5 | . | TRBV12-3/TRBV12-4 | TGTGCCAGCGGCCGGGGAGTCAATCAGCCCCAGCATTTT | CASGRGVNQPQHF
. | TRBJ2-7 | TRBD1 | TRBV7-9 | TGTGCCAGCAGCACAGGACAGGCGGGCATCTACGAGCAGTACTTC | CASSTGQAGIYEQYF
. | TRBJ1-1 | . | TRBV15 | TGTGCCACCAGCAGAGACCACGCGTGGGGCGTCACTGAAGCTTTCTTT | CATSRDHAWGVTEAFF
. | TRBJ2-3 | . | TRBV20-1 | TGCAGTGCTAGAGATACTACTCGGGATACGCAGTATTTT | CSARDTTRDTQYF
. | TRBJ1-2 | TRBD1 | TRBV28 | TGTGCCAGCAGTTATCCGGGACAGGTACGTGGCTACACCTTC | CASSYPGQVRGYTF
many | TRBJ2-3 | . | TRBV5-1 | TGTGCCAGCAGCTTACCTAGTGATACGCAGTATTTT | CASSLPSDTQYF
few | TRBJ2-7 | TRBD2 | TRBV6-6 | TGTGCCAGCAGTGGGACTAGCGGGAGATACGAGCAGTACTTC | CASSGTSGRYEQYF
few | TRBJ2-5 | . | TRBV18 | TGTGCCAGCTCACCAAGCAGGGCGGAGGAGCAGTACTTC | CASSPSRAEEQYF
few | TRBJ1-6 | TRBD1 | TRBV5-1 | TGCGCCAGCAGCTTGGATGCAGGGGGTAAAAATTCACCCCTCCACTTT | CASSLDAGGKNSPLHF
many | TRBJ1-4 | . | TRBV20-1 | TGCAGTGCTAGACAAGACCGGACCGAACGGGGGGAAAAACTGTTTTTT | CSARQDRTERGEKLFF
few | TRBJ2-5 | . | TRBV5-1 | TGCGCCAGCAGCTTGTTATTTTTAAGGTTCGGCGGGGAAGAGACCCAGTACTTC | CASSLLFLRFGGEETQYF
few | TRBJ1-1 | . | TRBV12-3/TRBV12-4 | TGTGCCAGCAGTTTAGCCGCTTCCCGGGCTTTCTTT | CASSLAASRAFF
. | TRBJ1-2 | TRBD1 | TRBV7-2 | TGTGCCAGCAACCCCACCCCGACAGGGAGCGCCCGTGGCTACACCTTC | CASNPTPTGSARGYTF